This note documents a single T cell receptor (beta chain) sequence. The sample is drawn from a study of control samples from healthy donors and cancer patients. Using immunoSEQ multiplex PCR, the repertoire was profiled, and TCRdb retains in-frame clones only, with some absent. The repertoire consists of some 410,000 clones, with over 75% occurring once and the leading ten covering around 6.8%. V shed 5 bases, J shed 6 bases, and the junction held 5 bases outside the gene matches. CDR1 SEHNR and CDR2 FQNEAQ come from the germline V gene (reference sequence). This CDR3 has 13 residues. The clonotype was recovered from a man aged 40-49 years with head and neck cancer. Sequenced sample: PBMCs. The V and J genes are TRBV7-9 and TRBJ1-2, with 8 positions matching TRBD1. The CDR3 here is CASSQDRVHGYTF. The CDR3 DNA is TGTGCCAGCAGCCAGGACAGGGTTCATGGCTACACCTTC. The whole variable domain, remainder taken from reference TRBV7-9 and TRBJ1-2, is DTGVSQNPRHKITKRGQNVTFRCDPISEHNRLYWYRQTLGQGPEFLTYFQNEAQLEKSRLLSDRFSAERPKGSFSTLEIQRTEQGDSAMYLCASSQDRVHGYTFGSGTRLTVV.